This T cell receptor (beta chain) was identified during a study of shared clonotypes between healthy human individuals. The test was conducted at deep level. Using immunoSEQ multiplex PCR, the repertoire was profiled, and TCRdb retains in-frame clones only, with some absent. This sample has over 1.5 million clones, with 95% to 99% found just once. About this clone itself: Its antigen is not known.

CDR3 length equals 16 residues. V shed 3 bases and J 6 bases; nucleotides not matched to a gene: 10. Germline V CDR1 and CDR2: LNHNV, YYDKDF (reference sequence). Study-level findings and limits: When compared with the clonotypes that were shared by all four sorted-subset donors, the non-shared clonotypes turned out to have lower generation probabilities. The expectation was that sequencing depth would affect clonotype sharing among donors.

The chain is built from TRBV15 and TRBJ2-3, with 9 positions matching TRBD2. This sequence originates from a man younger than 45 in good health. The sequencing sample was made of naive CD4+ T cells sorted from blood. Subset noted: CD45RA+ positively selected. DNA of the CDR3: TGTGCCACCAGCAGGTTTGTGGCGGGAGGGGAGGATACGCAGTATTTT. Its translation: CATSRFVAGGEDTQYF.